This T cell receptor (beta chain) came from a study of early stage breast cancer tumors. Study context: About 70% of the 16 invasive tumors were ER+, PR+ and HER2-.

Comments on this clone: Its antigen remains unknown.

CDR1 and CDR2 (germline): MDHEN, SYDVKM. V was pared by 7 bases and J by 2 bases, with 12 bases between. The CDR3 has 14 residues. General study points: Unsorted bulk genomic DNA sequencing lacked pairing and functional marker data. Compared with adjacent normal breast tissue, tumors showed 2 to 2.5-fold greater T cell density and higher clonality. In about 90% of the 16 patients, blood comparison separated tumor from normal breast.

This table comes from immunoSEQ multiplex PCR, and its TCRdb copy is limited to in-frame clones, with some not included. The sample lists around 53,000 clones, 85% to 95% seen once, with 5% in the top ten. Sequencing was performed on blood. The sequence was obtained from a person aged 65 to 79 with breast cancer. This chain joins TRBV28 and TRBJ2-1; possibly TRBD1 for D (5 bases). The CDR3, as DNA: TGTGCCAGCAAGGTGAAGGGGACCTACAATGAGCAGTTCTTC. Protein: CASKVKGTYNEQFF.